These 30 T cell receptor beta chains were all obtained from the same sample, sequenced in a study of blood T cell repertoires in COVID-19. Sequenced by immunoSEQ multiplex PCR; TCRdb stores in-frame clones only, minus some. The sample includes some 190,000 clones, 70% to 90% seen only once; the top ten take around 1.1%. Material for sequencing was peripheral blood. Every receptor here comes from a man under 40 with acute or convalescent COVID-19.

The CDR3 is CASSPRFQGPNEKLFF. The DNA for the CDR3 is TGTGCCAGCAGCCCACGGTTCCAGGGGCCTAATGAAAAACTGTTTTTT. The J gene is TRBJ1-4, the V gene TRBV9; maybe TRBD1 (6 bases). The CDR3 is made up of 16 amino acids. Trimming took off 4 bases at V and 3 bases at J, with 16 bases between the two ends. Germline assignment: CDR1 SGDLS and CDR2 YYNGEE.

J is TRBJ1-5 and V is TRBV7-9; 7 bases are shared with TRBD1. This CDR3 has 15 amino acids. Losses at the gene ends were 3 bases for V and 2 bases for J; bases not matched to a gene: 4. Germline loops: CDR1 SEHNR, CDR2 FQNEAQ (reference sequence). In DNA form, the CDR3 reads TGTGCCAGCAGCTTGGATGGACAGGGCAATCAGCCCCAGCATTTT. It yields the protein CASSLDGQGNQPQHF.

This chain links TRBV25-1 with TRBJ1-2; possibly TRBD1 for D (5 bases). Per germline, CDR1 MGHDK and CDR2 SYGVNS. The V and J ends lost 7 bases and 10 bases respectively, with 22 bases between them. CDR3 length: 14 amino acids. The DNA for the CDR3 is TGTGCCAGCACCTTCGCAGGGTCATTCTATCCCTACACCTTC. Its protein is CASTFAGSFYPYTF.

The V call is TRBV28, the J call TRBJ1-1; 9 bases agree with TRBD1. Germline CDR1 MDHEN, CDR2 SYDVKM. Trimming cost V 5 bases and J 11 bases; bases outside gene matches: 15. The CDR3 runs to 15 residues. Here the CDR3 reads CASSPGQGIRYSAFF. DNA of the CDR3: TGTGCCAGCAGTCCGGGACAGGGAATCAGATATTCGGCTTTCTTT.

V and J are TRBV5-6 and TRBJ1-1; perhaps TRBD1 as D (5 bases). Germline V CDR1 and CDR2: SGHDT, YYEEEE. This CDR3 is built from 14 residues. The V and J ends lost 1 base and 1 base respectively, with 8 bases between them. CDR3 bases: TGTGCCAGCAGCTTGTACCAGGGGAACACTGAAGCTTTCTTT. Translated: CASSLYQGNTEAFF.

This rearrangement joins TRBV19 to TRBJ1-5, with D unresolved. This CDR3 region has 15 residues. The germline V gene encodes CDR1 LNHDA and CDR2 SQIVND (reference sequence). The V and J ends lost 1 base and 3 bases respectively, with 10 bases between them. CDR3: CASSIGGGSNQPQHF. CDR3 bases: TGTGCCAGTAGTATAGGGGGAGGGTCCAATCAGCCCCAGCATTTT.

The chain couples TRBV4-2 to TRBJ2-1, with 15 bases matching TRBD2. The CDR3 is 16 amino acids. Trimming took 6 bases from V and 7 from J; bases not matched to a gene: 7. The V gene's germline CDR1 is LGHNA and CDR2 YNFKEQ. DNA of the CDR3: TGTGCCAGCAGTCTATCCGGGACTAGCGGGAGGAATGAGCAGTTCTTC. It encodes CASSLSGTSGRNEQFF.

This clone was seen a single time. This rearrangement joins TRBV5-3 to TRBJ2-7; 8 bases fit TRBD1. TRBV5-3 is an ORF, and what it does is uncertain. The CDR3 loop spans 15 amino acids. Trimming took 7 bases from V and 5 from J; bases not matched to a gene: 14. The CDR3 sequence: CARLRGSGGSHEQYF. CDR3 DNA sequence: TGTGCCAGACTCAGGGGATCAGGGGGCTCTCACGAGCAGTACTTC.

This clone was seen a few times. V is TRBV30 and J is TRBJ1-1; no reliable D call. Germline CDR1 and CDR2: GTSNPN and SVGIG (reference sequence). Trimming took off 1 base at V and 3 bases at J, with 9 bases between the two ends. The CDR3 runs to 13 residues. CDR3 sequence (DNA): TGTGCCTGGAGTGAACAGTCGTACACTGAAGCTTTCTTT. This encodes CAWSEQSYTEAFF.

The V gene is TRBV21-1, the J gene TRBJ2-1; the table names TRBD2, a call not compared with the DNA. TRBV21-1 is an annotated pseudogene. CDR3 length: 13 amino acids. The CDR3 region is CASTASGGNEQFF. The CDR3 nucleotides are TGTGCCAGCACAGCCTCGGGTGGGAATGAGCAGTTCTTC.

The rearrangement joins TRBV28 to TRBJ1-6; 7 nucleotides line up with TRBD1. Germline V gene lookup returns CDR1 MDHEN and CDR2 SYDVKM. Losses at the gene ends were 7 bases for V and 0 bases for J; bases not matched to a gene: 6. This CDR3 has 16 residues. CDR3 in DNA: TGTGCCAGCACTCTGACAGGGAGCTCCTATAATTCACCCCTCCACTTT. It translates to CASTLTGSSYNSPLHF.

The chain carries TRBV9 and TRBJ2-1; possibly TRBD1 for D (5 bases). This CDR3 has 13 residues. CDR1 SGDLS and CDR2 YYNGEE come from the germline V gene. The V end was cut by 1 base, the J end by 8 bases, with 10 bases between. CDR3 sequence: CASSVQGLHEQFF. The CDR3 DNA follows: TGTGCCAGCAGCGTACAGGGCCTACATGAGCAGTTCTTC.

The chain couples TRBV27 to TRBJ2-5, with 8 nucleotides matching TRBD1. The J segment lost 5 bases and the V segment lost 1 base, leaving 3 bases of the junction unmatched. This CDR3 is built from 14 residues. Germline V gives CDR1 MNHEY, CDR2 SMNVEV (reference sequence). The CDR3 DNA reads as TGTGCCAGCAGTTTATTGACAGGGGTGGAGACCCAGTACTTC. It specifies CASSLLTGVETQYF.

The chain recombines TRBV6-5 with TRBJ1-5; D is uncertain. CDR1 MNHEY and CDR2 SVGAGI come from the germline V gene. This CDR3 is built from 14 residues. V was pared by 10 bases and J by 4 bases, with 17 bases between. CDR3: CATVETLYNQPQHF. The CDR3 DNA reads as TGTGCCACAGTAGAGACACTTTATAATCAGCCCCAGCATTTT.

The V gene is TRBV15, the J gene TRBJ1-1; D is perhaps TRBD1 (5 bases). The CDR3 is made up of 14 amino acids. Trimming took off 3 bases at V and 4 bases at J, with 12 bases between the two ends. CDR1 and CDR2 (germline): LNHNV, YYDKDF (reference sequence). CDR3 DNA sequence: TGTGCCACCAGCAGGAGGGAGGGGAGCACTGAAGCTTTCTTT. The encoded protein is CATSRREGSTEAFF.

This clone appeared a single time. CDR3 region: CASSSGTGNYEQFF. CDR3 sequence (DNA): TGTGCCAGCAGCTCCGGGACAGGGAACTATGAGCAGTTCTTC. The chain couples TRBV7-9 to TRBJ2-1; 9 positions match TRBD1. V was pared by 4 bases and J by 8 bases, with 6 bases of the junction left unmatched. Germline V gene lookup returns CDR1 SEHNR and CDR2 FQNEAQ (reference sequence). CDR3 length: 14 amino acids.

The chain joins TRBV5-1 to TRBJ2-1, with a weak D call TRBD1 (5 bases). Germline assignment: CDR1 SGHRS and CDR2 YFSETQ. Trimming pared 5 bases from V and 7 bases from J, leaving 10 bases between. The CDR3 totals 12 residues. The CDR3 sequence is CASRSGWNEQFF. In DNA form, the CDR3 reads TGCGCCAGCAGATCAGGGTGGAATGAGCAGTTCTTC.

CDR3 amino acids: CASSPRGSPNEKLFF. As DNA, the CDR3 is TGTGCCAGCAGCCCACGCGGCAGCCCTAATGAAAAACTGTTTTTT. This chain connects TRBV7-3 to TRBJ1-4; D not certain. Between the trimmed V and J ends, which lost 5 bases and 3 bases, there was a span of 13 bases. This CDR3 has 15 amino acids. Germline CDR1 reads SGHTA; CDR2 reads FQGTGA.

The chain carries TRBV23-1 and TRBJ2-1; D possibly corresponds to TRBD2 (5 bases). TRBV23-1 is an ORF, with its function uncertain. V lost 11 bases and J 8 bases, leaving 19 bases between the germline ends. The CDR3 length is 13 residues. CDR3 sequence reads: CALGSDRWYEQFF. The CDR3 DNA reads as TGCGCCCTTGGGAGTGACCGGTGGTATGAGCAGTTCTTC.

This rearrangement joins TRBV19 to TRBJ2-7, with D perhaps matching TRBD1 (5 bases). The V end was cut by 4 bases, the J end by 5 bases, with 12 bases between. Germline CDR1 LNHDA, CDR2 SQIVND (reference sequence). This CDR3 is built from 13 residues. CDR3 nucleotide sequence: TGTGCCAGTAGTACAGGGATAGGTGACGAGCAGTACTTC. Amino acids: CASSTGIGDEQYF.

This chain uses TRBV7-9 with TRBJ1-5; D is unresolved. The CDR3 contains 15 residues. The V end was cut by 5 bases, the J end by 0 bases, with 11 bases between. The germline CDR1 and CDR2 sequences are SEHNR and FQNEAQ (reference sequence). The CDR3 sequence: CASSRSSGSNQPQHF. The CDR3 nucleotides are TGTGCCAGCAGCCGAAGTTCCGGTAGCAATCAGCCCCAGCATTTT.

V gene TRBV20-1 combines with J gene TRBJ2-1; a possible D gene is TRBD2 (6 bases). CDR1 is DFQATT, CDR2 SNEGSKA, per germline (reference sequence). The V end lost 5 bases, the J end lost 9 bases, and 14 bases lay between the germline ends. The CDR3 spans 12 residues. The CDR3: CSAGGRGSEQFF. As DNA, the CDR3 is TGCAGTGCTGGTGGACGGGGGTCTGAGCAGTTCTTC.

The genes are TRBV18 and TRBJ1-1, with 10 bases matching TRBD1. Germline trimming cut 3 bases from V and 12 bases from J; bases unmatched to any gene: 10. The CDR3 loop spans 14 amino acids. Germline V gene sequence: CDR1 KGHSH, CDR2 LQKENI. The CDR3 region is CASSPSPGQGIPFF. CDR3 sequence (DNA): TGTGCCAGCTCACCTTCACCGGGACAGGGGATCCCTTTCTTT.

The chain carries TRBV6-5 and TRBJ2-2, with D uncertain. V was pared by 2 bases and J by 1 base, with 5 bases between. The germline gives CDR1 MNHEY, CDR2 SVGAGI. CDR3 size: 14 residues. The CDR3 loop reads CASSYRENTGELFF. CDR3 nucleotides: TGTGCCAGCAGTTACAGAGAGAACACCGGGGAGCTGTTTTTT.

This clone was counted between two and nine times. The rearrangement uses TRBV6-5 and TRBJ1-2; a possible D gene is TRBD1 (6 bases). V was cut by 2 bases and J by 6 bases, with 16 bases left in between. The CDR3 sequence is 15 residues long. From germline, CDR1 is MNHEY and CDR2 SVGAGI. CDR3 bases: TGTGCCAGCAGTTACACCGGGGGCGGGAGGGATGGCTACACCTTC. This encodes CASSYTGGGRDGYTF.

V gene TRBV6-5 combines with J gene TRBJ2-7; D perhaps matches TRBD1 (5 bases). This CDR3 contains 12 residues. Trimming took off 7 bases at V and 9 bases at J, with 16 bases between the two ends. CDR1 and CDR2 from the germline V gene are MNHEY and SVGAGI. CDR3 in amino acids: CASNIRGGRQYF. CDR3 coding DNA: TGTGCCAGCAACATAAGGGGCGGACGGCAGTACTTC.

The rearrangement uses TRBV9 and TRBJ2-2; D gene uncertain. With 5 bases removed from V and 5 bases from J, the gap between germline ends came to 13 bases. Germline values: CDR1 SGDLS, CDR2 YYNGEE. This CDR3 spans 14 amino acids. CDR3 DNA sequence: TGTGCCAGCAGTCCCCTCATGAGGACCGGGGAGCTGTTTTTT. The encoded protein is CASSPLMRTGELFF.

V is TRBV19 and J is TRBJ1-2; D might be TRBD1 (5 bases). Germline values: CDR1 LNHDA, CDR2 SQIVND (reference sequence). V dropped 4 bases and J dropped 3 bases, with 12 bases sitting between them. This CDR3 is 14 amino acids long. This chain's CDR3 is CASSSGGADYGYTF. CDR3 in DNA: TGTGCCAGTAGTAGCGGAGGGGCCGACTATGGCTACACCTTC.

The gene calls are TRBV28 and TRBJ1-4; TRBD1 might be the D (6 bases). CDR3 length equals 14 residues. Trimming shortened V by 6 bases and J by 0 bases, and 8 bases separated the two germline ends. The germline V gene encodes CDR1 MDHEN and CDR2 SYDVKM. CDR3 nucleotide sequence: TGTGCCAGCAGATGGACAGCAACTAATGAAAAACTGTTTTTT. Translation gives CASRWTATNEKLFF.

The gene calls are TRBV10-2 and TRBJ1-6; 7 positions match TRBD1. CDR3 length: 16 residues. J gave up 5 bases and V 2 bases, and 6 bases lay outside the gene matches. Germline loops: CDR1 WSHSY, CDR2 SAAADI. The CDR3 DNA reads as TGCGCCAGCAGTGAGGCTAGGACAGGAAATAATTCACCCCTCCACTTT. Translated: CASSEARTGNNSPLHF.